These 12 T cell receptor beta chains were sequenced from one sample in a study of cytomegalovirus exposure and HLA in healthy donors. The PCR ran on 60 Vbeta and 13 Jbeta primers. TCRdb's table, derived via immunoSEQ multiplex PCR, lists solely in-frame clones and lacks some. This repertoire shows about 130,000 clones, approximately 80% found once; its top ten account for around 2.2%. The material sequenced was PBMCs. The receptor source for this set is a young man in good health and CMV-seronegative.

This clone was seen only once. V and J are TRBV19 and TRBJ2-6; D possibly corresponds to TRBD1 (6 bases). V was shortened by 0 bases and J by 2 bases, with 11 bases between the two germline ends. Germline values: CDR1 LNHDA, CDR2 SQIVND (reference sequence). The CDR3 totals 17 residues. The CDR3 region has the DNA TGTGCCAGTAGTATAGACGCCACAGGGACTGGGGCCAACGTCCTGACTTTC. Residues: CASSIDATGTGANVLTF. Combining the CDR3 with reference TRBV19 and TRBJ2-6 gives the whole variable domain DGGITQSPKYLFRKEGQNVTLSCEQNLNHDAMYWYRQDPGQGLRLIYYSQIVNDFQKGDIAEGYSVSREKKESFPLTVTSAQKNPTAFYLCASSIDATGTGANVLTFGAGSRLTVL.

CDR3 coding DNA: TGTGCCAGCAGTTTTAGCGGGCCCCCCTACGAGCAGTACTTC. Translated: CASSFSGPPYEQYF. The V and J genes are TRBV27 and TRBJ2-7; 7 bases fit TRBD2. Per the germline V gene, CDR1 is MNHEY and CDR2 is SMNVEV (reference sequence). V shed 3 bases, J shed 2 bases, and the junction held 4 bases outside the gene matches. The CDR3 has 14 residues.

This rearrangement joins TRBV19 to TRBJ2-1, with TRBD2 matching 8 bases. V lost 3 bases to trimming and J lost 5 bases; unmatched junction nucleotides: 12. Germline CDR1 LNHDA, CDR2 SQIVND (reference sequence). CDR3 length equals 17 residues. The CDR3 region has the DNA TGTGCCAGTAGTATCCTTCATCGGGGGGGAACCAACAATGAGCAGTTCTTC. This encodes CASSILHRGGTNNEQFF.

In its sample, this clone was seen a few times. The chain joins TRBV19 to TRBJ1-2; D unresolved. The CDR3 is 12 residues long. In germline, CDR1 is LNHDA, CDR2 SQIVND (reference sequence). V was clipped by 1 base and J by 7 bases, with 7 bases between them. The DNA for the CDR3 is TGTGCCAGTAGTATAGGGCCCCTTGGCTACACCTTC. This sequence encodes CASSIGPLGYTF. The variable domain in full, completed from reference TRBV19 and TRBJ1-2, reads DGGITQSPKYLFRKEGQNVTLSCEQNLNHDAMYWYRQDPGQGLRLIYYSQIVNDFQKGDIAEGYSVSREKKESFPLTVTSAQKNPTAFYLCASSIGPLGYTFGSGTRLTVV.

V and J are TRBV19 and TRBJ1-5; TRBD1 agrees at 9 bases. The J segment lost 2 bases and the V segment lost 1 base, leaving 3 bases of the junction unmatched. CDR1 and CDR2 from the germline V gene are LNHDA and SQIVND (reference sequence). The CDR3 totals 16 residues. CDR3 region: CASSIAWDRGNQPQHF. In DNA, the CDR3 is TGTGCCAGTAGTATAGCCTGGGACAGGGGCAATCAGCCCCAGCATTTT.

The J gene is TRBJ1-5, the V gene TRBV5-5; D gene unclear. The CDR3 totals 13 residues. Trimming removed 3 bases from V and 4 bases from J, with 8 bases in between. CDR1 and CDR2 (germline): SGHKS, YYEKEE (reference sequence). As DNA, the CDR3 is TGTGCCAGCAGCTCGGACTGGAATCAGCCCCAGCATTTT. This codes for CASSSDWNQPQHF.

This rearrangement joins TRBV7-2 to TRBJ2-5; possibly TRBD2 for D (7 bases). The germline V and J ends were trimmed by 5 bases and 9 bases, with 13 bases remaining between them. Germline V CDR1 and CDR2: SGHTA, FQGNSA. The CDR3 contains 12 residues. The CDR3 DNA reads TGTGCCAGCAGCAAGGGGGGGGTAGCCCAGTACTTC. Protein product: CASSKGGVAQYF.

This clone occurred once. The chain recombines TRBV28 with TRBJ1-3, with TRBD1 matching over 9 bases. The CDR3 spans 15 residues. CDR1 is MDHEN and CDR2 is SYDVKM in the germline V gene. V was clipped by 5 bases and J by 7 bases; unmatched bases: 9. The CDR3 DNA reads TGTGCCAGCAGTCCCGGGACAGGGAAAGGCAACACCATATATTTT. Encoded protein: CASSPGTGKGNTIYF. Full variable domain (missing parts from reference TRBV28 and TRBJ1-3): DVKVTQSSRYLVKRTGEKVFLECVQDMDHENMFWYRQDPGLGLRLIYFSYDVKMKEKGDIPEGYSVSREKKERFSLILESASTNQTSMYLCASSPGTGKGNTIYFGEGSWLTVV.

In nucleotides, the CDR3 is TGCGCCAGCAGCCCCTGGGGGGGGGACAGGGGGCATACCGGGGAGCTGTTTTTT. Its protein is CASSPWGGDRGHTGELFF. The rearrangement links TRBV5-1 to TRBJ2-2; 12 bases line up with TRBD1. After removal of 4 bases from V and 5 bases from J, the junction contained 12 bases not matched to a gene. Germline CDR1 SGHRS, CDR2 YFSETQ. This CDR3 is 18 amino acids long. The complete variable domain, with remaining parts taken from reference TRBV5-1 and TRBJ2-2, reads KAGVTQTPRYLIKTRGQQVTLSCSPISGHRSVSWYQQTPGQGLQFLFEYFSETQRNKGNFPGRFSGRQFSNSRSEMNVSTLELGDSALYLCASSPWGGDRGHTGELFFGEGSRLTVL.

The chain has TRBV18 and TRBJ2-7; TRBD1 might be the D (5 bases). This CDR3 region has 14 residues. Per germline, CDR1 KGHSH and CDR2 LQKENI. V was clipped by 1 base and J by 2 bases, with 9 bases between them. CDR3 region: CASSPQGIPYEQYF. The DNA of the CDR3 is TGTGCCAGCTCACCACAGGGGATCCCCTACGAGCAGTACTTC.

V is TRBV7-9 and J is TRBJ2-1; weak D call: TRBD2 (5 bases). The V end was cut by 1 base, the J end by 4 bases, with 11 bases between. CDR3 length: 15 amino acids. Germline assignment: CDR1 SEHNR and CDR2 FQNEAQ (reference sequence). CDR3 DNA sequence: TGTGCCAGCAGCTTAGTAATAGCGTCATACAATGAGCAGTTCTTC. It specifies CASSLVIASYNEQFF.

The chain uses TRBV15 and TRBJ1-4, with TRBD1 as a possible D gene (5 bases). CDR3 length: 14 residues. Germline V gives CDR1 LNHNV, CDR2 YYDKDF (reference sequence). V lost 3 bases and J lost 8, with 13 bases in between. The CDR3 sequence: CATSRGHGEEKLFF. The CDR3 DNA sequence: TGTGCCACCAGCAGGGGGCATGGAGAAGAAAAACTGTTTTTT.